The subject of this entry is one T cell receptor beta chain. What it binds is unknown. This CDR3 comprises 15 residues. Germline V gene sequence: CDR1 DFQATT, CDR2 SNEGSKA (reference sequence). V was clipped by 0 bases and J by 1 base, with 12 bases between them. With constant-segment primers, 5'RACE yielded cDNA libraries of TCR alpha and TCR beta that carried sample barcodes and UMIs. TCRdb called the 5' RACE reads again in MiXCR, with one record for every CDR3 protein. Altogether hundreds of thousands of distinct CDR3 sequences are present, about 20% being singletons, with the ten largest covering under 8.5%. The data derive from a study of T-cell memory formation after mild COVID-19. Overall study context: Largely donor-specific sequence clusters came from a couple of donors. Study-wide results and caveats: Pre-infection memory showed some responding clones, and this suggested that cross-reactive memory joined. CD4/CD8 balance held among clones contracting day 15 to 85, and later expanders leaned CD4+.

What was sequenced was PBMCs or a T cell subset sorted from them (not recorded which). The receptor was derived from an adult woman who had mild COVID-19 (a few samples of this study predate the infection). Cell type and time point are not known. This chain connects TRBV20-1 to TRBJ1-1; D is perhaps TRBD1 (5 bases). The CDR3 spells CSARDRDLKNTEAFF. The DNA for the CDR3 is TGCAGTGCTAGAGATCGGGACCTAAAGAACACTGAAGCTTTCTTT.